This TCR beta chain comes out of a study of cytomegalovirus exposure and HLA in healthy donors (dated by TCRdb to the late 2010s). Study-level background: In an earlier analysis of several hundred of the donors, around 300 Gb of sequence data and 100 million or so unique TCR beta sequences from 150 million to 200 million T cells were reported. An early release covering just under 650 HLA-typed donors comprised about 300 gigabases of sequencing data and around 85 million unique TCR sequences. Among the roughly 400 genotyped donors, about 83% belonged to the genetic ancestry cluster associated with self-reported Caucasian donors. The study aimed to test whether cataloging public T cell receptors could reveal signatures of past pathogen exposure. Using immunosequencing, the study profiled T cell repertoires from about 610 subjects and related those repertoires to cytomegalovirus serostatus. Besides the first cohort of under 700 subjects, a separate validation cohort made up of over a hundred different subjects was used. High-throughput TCR immunosequencing, statistical association of individual TCRs with disease status, and machine learning were combined to predict cytomegalovirus infection status. A later analysis re-examined previously published TCR beta repertoires from more than 550 donors and added high-resolution HLA genotyping to investigate patterns of TCR occurrence. The later analysis used no new phenotypic data to find candidate immune exposures, relying instead on TCR beta sequences and their occurrence across donors. To decide whether each TCR beta V gene segment behaved as functional or pseudogenic, an earlier analysis of approximately 620 of the donors relied on high-throughput TCR beta sequencing. Alongside the repertoire data, information on donor age, sex, ethnicity and CMV serostatus was compiled. A later genetic analysis took genome-wide SNP genotypes for 398 of the 666 donors and used that subset as a discovery cohort. Every repertoire in the discovery cohort had been generated on one and the same sequencing platform. HLA typing included class I and class II loci at four-digit resolution. Typing coverage differed by locus: A, B, C, DRB1 and DQB1 were typed in about 620-640 donors, DQA1 in 522, DPA1 in some 570, and DPB1 in approximately 450. Four or five DR-DQ haplotypes were treated as single units for association and clustering because of strong linkage in the cohort. On average, 235,054 unique TCR beta nucleotide sequences were sequenced per donor among roughly 430 genotyped donors of the cohort, with roughly 18% of those sequences being non-productive.

Taken from the germline V gene (reference sequence), the CDR1 and CDR2 loops are LNHDA and SQIVND. V and J are truncated by 5 bases and 7 bases respectively, leaving an intervening sequence of 17 bases. The CDR3 starts with the cysteine, ends with the phenylalanine, and has 14 residues. Of all the DNA, just the CDR3 is kept, 42 bases in frame from base 1. The cohort consisted of hundreds of healthy bone marrow donors. At the time of sampling, all cohort members were nominally healthy, though unrecorded immune exposures were likely present. The donor tested CMV seropositive, placing the donor among the 310 or so seropositive members of the cohort. Each donor provided a peripheral blood sample, and peripheral blood mononuclear cells were used for TCR beta sequencing. The Qiagen DNeasy Blood Extraction Kit was used to extract genomic DNA from the blood cell samples. About this clone itself: Its antigen is still unknown. No much larger clone exists at a distance of one base, and base qualities are not known.

Library prep was done by the immunoSEQ multiplex PCR assay. A mixture of 60 forward primers for TCR Vbeta segments and 13 reverse primers for TCR Jbeta segments was used in the multiplex PCR. The CDR3 region of rearranged TCR beta genes was amplified from genomic DNA by a multiplex PCR assay. The amplified TCR beta libraries were sequenced on the Illumina HiSeq System as 87-base-pair reads. For the original study's pipeline: A later analysis counted about 76 million unique TCR beta chains across the 650 to 800 repertoires, and roughly 10 million of these chains were shared by at least two donors. A nearest-neighbor algorithm error-corrected the raw reads and collapsed the reads into unique sequences, merging closely related sequences to remove PCR and sequencing errors. Alignment of CDR3 sequences to IMGT reference sequences was used to assign V, D and J gene segments. For a sequence to be retained, a match of at least six nucleotides was required to both a V gene segment and a J gene segment. A rearrangement counted as productive if the CDR3 had no stop codons and remained in frame with V and J, and every other rearrangement counted as non-productive. CDR3 was defined according to IMGT convention as the region running from the second conserved V-encoded cysteine to the conserved J-encoded phenylalanine. The earlier analysis of some 580 of the donors excluded any sequence lacking an unambiguous match to a single V gene segment. An earlier analysis of a few hundred of the donors called V segments functional above 56.7% productive rearrangements and segregating when the between-donor standard deviation exceeded 5%. To diagnose cytomegalovirus status from the catalog of TCR beta chain sequences, a statistical classification framework was built. In a later analysis, TCR nucleotide sequences were compared against IMGT/GENE-DB human TR gene sequences so that V and J genes could be assigned. In a later analysis, CDR3 sequences and most-parsimonious VDJ recombination scenarios were assigned using the TCRdist pipeline. In a later analysis, each TCR beta chain was defined by its CDR3 amino acid sequence together with its V-gene family, and reads without a unique V-gene family were excluded. A later analysis removed 500 to 600 highly shared, low-generation-probability nucleotide sequences to deal with suspected cross-contamination and a sequencing artifact. In a later analysis, a clonal expansion index for each public chain was calculated from normalized within-repertoire ranks of inferred template counts. In a later analysis, generation probabilities were computed using a VDJ recombination model fitted to out-of-frame rearrangements, and the results were checked against IGoR. In a later analysis, TCR-TCR, TCR-HLA and TCR-CMV co-occurrence was scored with hypergeometric tests, and a repertoire-size bias correction was applied to TCR pairs. False discovery rates were estimated in a later analysis by permuting HLA or CMV assignments 20 times. In a later analysis, co-occurring TCRs were grouped using DBSCAN, with TCRdist sequence similarity added in when clustering inside HLA-allele-positive subsets. Repertoires with fewer than 30,000 or more than 120,000 public chains were left out of co-occurrence clustering, as were four to six repertoires with anomalous nucleotide sharing. TCRdb retrieved this table from immuneACCESS and kept in-frame rearrangements only. Not all clones are present; in checked studies, unresolved V genes account for under half, and no reason is known for the remainder. V, J and clone size reflect that table, while D and trimming were determined from the DNA. For this sample the table gives 150,000 to 200,000 clones, of which 70% were detected only once. The leading ten clones occupy 4% to 5% of the sample.

Broad study findings and their caveats: A later genetic analysis associated a missense DCLRE1C variant with V-gene and J-gene trimming of TCR beta chains, and an independent cohort replicated the association. A later analysis reported that several top co-occurrence clusters appeared linked to parvovirus B19, influenza, CMV and Epstein-Barr virus. In a later analysis, TCR association rates were found to vary across HLA loci, with the most associated TCRs seen for DRB1 alleles and the fewest for HLA-C alleles. Strong co-occurrence of HLA alleles, especially DR and DQ, made assigning TCR associations to individual alleles difficult. A further reported finding was that TCR beta sequences accurately predicted the HLA-A and HLA-B alleles for most subjects in the first cohort. It was suggested by the authors that the approach could potentially be generalized to other disease states and immunological phenotypes. The study listed 164 TCR beta chains as associated with cytomegalovirus. Roughly uniform sequencing depth across donors was assumed in presence/absence analyses, although this assumption may not hold. While some public TCRs were present in many individuals, most TCR sequences turned up only very rarely across donors. Compared with the roughly 600-donor mean, donors in an Asian-associated ancestry cluster had fewer N-insertions in productive TCRs, according to a later genetic analysis. For the cohort, immune exposure information was limited to CMV serostatus. A cluster of highly shared sequence variants was judged likely to be a technical artifact of the sequencing pipeline. In vitro tests confirmed that a few of the cytomegalovirus-associated TCR beta chains recognize cytomegalovirus antigens. The classifier was reported to diagnose cytomegalovirus status with high specificity and sensitivity in both the original cohort and the validation cohort. Most CMV-associated TCR beta chains appeared to be HLA-restricted in a later analysis, and the HLA associations seemed to be driven largely by CMV exposure. Correlated functional status among segregating V segments might be attributable to linkage disequilibrium, but an unknown experimental factor could not be ruled out. A later analysis associated about 16,000 TCR beta sequences with specific HLA alleles at a false discovery rate of 0.05. Some IMGT-functional V segments, including TRBV6-2 and TRBV6-3, could not be told apart with the 87-base-pair reads, so those segments were excluded. Because HLA typing was unavailable for some donors at each locus, only the typed subset was used in association tests. In a later analysis, HLA-associated TCR beta chains showed more clonal expansion and lower generation probabilities than non-associated chains that were equally common. The earlier analysis of 587 of the donors excluded over 15 rarely observed V segments, including chromosome 9 orphons, because counts were too low. In this cohort, only TCR beta chains were sequenced, and detectable features were limited by the absence of alpha or paired-chain data. In an earlier analysis of 587 of the donors, most TCR beta V segments appeared in productive rearrangements about 87% or about 30% of the time, broadly matching IMGT annotations.

The chain joins TRBV19 to TRBJ1-1, with TRBD1 as a weak D call on 5 bases. The source material was PBMCs. The TCR sequence derives from a man aged 18 to 30 in good health and CMV-seropositive. CDR3 reads: CASSETGGGGEAFF. At the DNA level, the sequence is TGTGCCAGTAGTGAGACTGGGGGAGGCGGTGAAGCTTTCTTT.